Presented here are 18 T cell receptor beta chains from one specimen sequenced in a study of shared clonotypes between healthy human individuals. The assay was immunoSEQ multiplex PCR, and TCRdb's table has in-frame clones only and misses some. This table has a few million clones, almost 96% appearing once. The sequencing sample was made of naive CD4+ T cells sorted from blood. Specified subset: CD45RA+ positively selected. The receptors stem from a man younger than 35 in good health.

This clone has a single count. This same CDR3 is encoded by further DNA sequences in the sample. V gene TRBV2 combines with J gene TRBJ2-3; TRBD2 matches at 11 bases. Trimming cost V 4 bases and J 6 bases; bases outside gene matches: 6. There are 15 residues in the CDR3. The germline gives CDR1 SNHLY, CDR2 FYNNEI. The CDR3 coding sequence is TGTGCCAGCAGTGTGCTAGCGGGGGGAACCGATACGCAGTATTTT. Its protein is CASSVLAGGTDTQYF.

V and J are TRBV5-8 and TRBJ1-5, with a possible D match to TRBD1 (6 bases). Germline-derived CDR1 and CDR2 are SGHTS and YDEGEE. This CDR3 region has 16 residues. The V end was cut by 5 bases, the J end by 2 bases, with 17 bases between. The CDR3 bases are TGTGCCAGCAGGCCCCGGGACATCACGGGCAATCAGCCCCAGCATTTT. This encodes CASRPRDITGNQPQHF.

The chain's CDR3 is CASSLAGVGNIQYF. The CDR3 DNA is TGTGCCAGCAGCTTAGCGGGGGTAGGAAACATTCAGTACTTC. The rearrangement links TRBV7-9 to TRBJ2-4, with D tentatively TRBD1 or TRBD2 (5 bases each). The germline V gene encodes CDR1 SEHNR and CDR2 FQNEAQ (reference sequence). The CDR3 length is 14 residues. V shed 0 bases and J shed 6 bases, with 9 bases lying between them.

The gene calls are TRBV11-2 and TRBJ2-2; D is uncertain. Germline V CDR1 and CDR2: SGHAT, FQNNGV. V was trimmed by 3 bases and J by 4 bases, leaving 15 bases between them. The CDR3 totals 16 residues. CDR3 residues: CASSFSGLTGTGELFF. DNA of the CDR3: TGTGCCAGCAGCTTCTCGGGTCTCACGGGCACCGGGGAGCTGTTTTTT.

The chain carries TRBV6-1 and TRBJ1-4; D unclear. The CDR3 runs 15 residues. CDR1 and CDR2 (germline): MNHNS, SASEGT. With 5 bases removed from V and 2 bases from J, the gap between germline ends came to 12 bases. CDR3 in amino acids: CASSPTPATNEKLFF. CDR3 in DNA: TGTGCCAGCAGTCCTACTCCGGCGACTAATGAAAAACTGTTTTTT.

V and J are TRBV4-1 and TRBJ1-2; 7 positions agree with TRBD1. The length of the CDR3 is 15 residues. The germline gives CDR1 MGHRA, CDR2 YSYEKL. Trimming cost V 4 bases and J 1 base; bases outside gene matches: 6. This CDR3 is CASSPGQVVNYGYTF. For the CDR3, the DNA is TGCGCCAGCAGCCCAGGACAGGTAGTTAACTATGGCTACACCTTC.

In DNA form, the CDR3 reads TGCGCCAGCAGCTTGGGCCCGTCGATGGAGACCCAGTACTTC. Translation gives CASSLGPSMETQYF. The chain carries TRBV5-1 and TRBJ2-5; no firm D call. The CDR3 has 14 amino acids. Germline V gene data show CDR1 as SGHRS and CDR2 as YFSETQ. V lost 0 bases, J lost 5 bases, and 11 bases lay in between.

This chain uses TRBV10-3 with TRBJ1-2; TRBD1 agrees at 9 bases. The CDR3 is 13 amino acids. Losses at the gene ends were 6 bases for V and 8 bases for J; bases not matched to a gene: 7. The germline V gene has CDR1 ENHRY and CDR2 SYGVKD. The CDR3 DNA is TGTGCCATCAGGGACAGGGGTTCGGAAGGCTACACCTTC. It specifies CAIRDRGSEGYTF.

The rearrangement uses TRBV7-2 and TRBJ2-7; D perhaps matches TRBD1 (6 bases). This CDR3 is 17 amino acids long. The V gene's germline CDR1 is SGHTA and CDR2 FQGNSA. Trimming took 0 bases from V and 5 from J, leaving 20 bases between them. Here the CDR3 DNA reads TGTGCCAGCAGCTTAGCTTTCGGTCGGCAGGGGCTCCACGAGCAGTACTTC. Encoded protein: CASSLAFGRQGLHEQYF. Supplemented by reference TRBV7-2 and TRBJ2-7, the full variable domain reads GAGVSQSPSNKVTEKGKDVELRCDPISGHTALYWYRQSLGQGLEFLIYFQGNSAPDKSGLPSDRFSAERTGGSVSTLTIQRTQQEDSAVYLCASSLAFGRQGLHEQYFGPGTRLTVT.

Details on this clone: The same CDR3 can be traced to other DNA sequences in this sample. The gene calls are TRBV11-2 and TRBJ2-7, with D unresolved. This CDR3 is 12 amino acids long. Trimming removed 4 bases at V and 1 base at J, with 5 bases between. Germline V lookup: CDR1 SGHAT, CDR2 FQNNGV. CDR3 loop: CASSSSSYEQYF. The CDR3 DNA is TGTGCCAGCAGCTCTAGTTCCTACGAGCAGTACTTC.

This chain links TRBV7-3 with TRBJ2-3, with TRBD2 identical over 7 bases. The CDR3 has 15 residues. The J segment lost 0 bases and the V segment lost 5 bases, leaving 5 bases of the junction unmatched. Germline CDR1 reads SGHTA; CDR2 reads FQGTGA. In nucleotides, the CDR3 is TGTGCCAGCAGCGCGCCCGGGGGGAGCACAGATACGCAGTATTTT. It is translated as CASSAPGGSTDTQYF.

The rearrangement links TRBV27 to TRBJ2-1; TRBD2 matches 11 bases. The ends lost 10 bases at V and 7 bases at J; junction bases unmatched: 15. The CDR3 consists of 16 residues. Per the germline V gene, CDR1 is MNHEY and CDR2 is SMNVEV (reference sequence). The CDR3 nucleotides are TGTGCCACCTTGGCACTAGCGGGAGACTTCCGGAATGAGCAGTTCTTC. Amino acids: CATLALAGDFRNEQFF.

Concerning this clone itself: Additional DNA sequences in this sample encode the identical CDR3. The gene calls are TRBV5-1 and TRBJ2-7; 9 bases agree with TRBD1. V dropped 0 bases and J dropped 1; count of bases not matched to a gene: 2. The CDR3 consists of 15 residues. CDR1 is SGHRS and CDR2 is YFSETQ in the germline V gene. The CDR3 is CASSLEGQGSYEQYF. Written as DNA, the CDR3 is TGCGCCAGCAGCTTGGAGGGACAGGGATCCTACGAGCAGTACTTC.

The chain uses TRBV27 and TRBJ2-3; D may be TRBD1 or TRBD2 (7 bases each). This CDR3 contains 15 residues. Between the trimmed V and J ends, which lost 4 bases and 5 bases, there was a span of 16 bases. Germline loops: CDR1 MNHEY, CDR2 SMNVEV (reference sequence). Written as DNA, the CDR3 is TGTGCCAGCAGTTCAGGGGGAGGGTTTCAAGATACGCAGTATTTT. Protein: CASSSGGGFQDTQYF.

The CDR3 reads CASSENGGNQPQHF. The CDR3 nucleotides are TGTGCCAGCAGTGAAAACGGGGGAAATCAGCCCCAGCATTTT. This chain uses TRBV6-1 with TRBJ1-5; TRBD1 might be the D (5 bases). The V gene lost 2 bases and the J gene lost 4 bases, with 9 bases spanning the gap. This CDR3 comprises 14 residues. The germline V gene has CDR1 MNHNS and CDR2 SASEGT.

The J gene is TRBJ2-7, the V gene TRBV10-1, with a tentative D call TRBD1 (6 bases). CDR1 is WNHNN and CDR2 is SYGVQD in the germline V gene (reference sequence). CDR3 length: 15 amino acids. Trimming removed 0 bases from V and 1 base from J, with 10 bases in between. CDR3 residues: CASSESQGISYEQYF. The CDR3 DNA follows: TGCGCCAGCAGTGAGTCGCAGGGGATTTCCTACGAGCAGTACTTC.

The chain joins TRBV28 to TRBJ1-4, with D possibly being TRBD1 (5 bases). V lost 4 bases, J lost 5 bases, and 14 bases lay in between. Germline CDR1 MDHEN, CDR2 SYDVKM. The CDR3 has 15 residues. The CDR3 DNA reads as TGTGCCAGCAGTTCCCCGGGGCAGTTAAATGAAAAACTGTTTTTT. Encoded protein: CASSSPGQLNEKLFF.

The chain recombines TRBV11-2 with TRBJ2-2; no clear D gene. CDR3 length equals 12 residues. V was clipped by 5 bases and J by 7 bases, with 8 bases between them. Germline V gene data show CDR1 as SGHAT and CDR2 as FQNNGV. CDR3 sequence reads: CASSPSNGELFF. Written as DNA, the CDR3 is TGTGCCAGCAGCCCCAGTAACGGGGAGCTGTTTTTT.